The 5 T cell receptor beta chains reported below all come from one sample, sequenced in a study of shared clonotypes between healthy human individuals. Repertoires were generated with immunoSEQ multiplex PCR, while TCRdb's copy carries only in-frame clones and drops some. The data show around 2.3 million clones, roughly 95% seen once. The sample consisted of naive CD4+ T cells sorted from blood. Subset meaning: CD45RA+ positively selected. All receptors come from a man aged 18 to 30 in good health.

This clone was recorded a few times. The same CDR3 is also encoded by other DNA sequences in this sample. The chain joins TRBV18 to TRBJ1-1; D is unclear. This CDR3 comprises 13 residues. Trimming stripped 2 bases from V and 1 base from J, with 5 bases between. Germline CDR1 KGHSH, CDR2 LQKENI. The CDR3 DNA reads TGTGCCAGCTCACCATCCGAGAACACTGAAGCTTTCTTT. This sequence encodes CASSPSENTEAFF.

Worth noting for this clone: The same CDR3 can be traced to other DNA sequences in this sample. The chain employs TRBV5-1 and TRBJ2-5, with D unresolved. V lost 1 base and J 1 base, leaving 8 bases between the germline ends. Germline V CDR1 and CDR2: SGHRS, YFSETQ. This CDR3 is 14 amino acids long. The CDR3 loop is CASSLPQTQETQYF. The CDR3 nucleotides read TGCGCCAGCAGCTTGCCACAGACCCAAGAGACCCAGTACTTC.

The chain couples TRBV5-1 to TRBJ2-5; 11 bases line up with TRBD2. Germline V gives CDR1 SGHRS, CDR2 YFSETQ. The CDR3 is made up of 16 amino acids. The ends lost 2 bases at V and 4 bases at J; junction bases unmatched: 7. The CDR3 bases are TGCGCCAGCAGCTTTACTAGCGGGAGAGTTGCAGAGACCCAGTACTTC. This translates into CASSFTSGRVAETQYF.

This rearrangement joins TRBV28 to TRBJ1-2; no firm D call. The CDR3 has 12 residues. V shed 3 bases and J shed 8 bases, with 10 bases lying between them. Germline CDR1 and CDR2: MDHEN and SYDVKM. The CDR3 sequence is CASSLPVGGYTF. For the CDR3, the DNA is TGTGCCAGCAGTTTGCCCGTAGGGGGCTACACCTTC.

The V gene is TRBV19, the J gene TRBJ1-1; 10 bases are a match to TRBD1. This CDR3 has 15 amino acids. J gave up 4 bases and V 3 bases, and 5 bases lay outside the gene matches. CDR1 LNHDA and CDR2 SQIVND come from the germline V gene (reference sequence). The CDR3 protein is CASSIRGQGTTEAFF. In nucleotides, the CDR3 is TGTGCCAGTAGTATCAGGGGACAGGGGACCACTGAAGCTTTCTTT.